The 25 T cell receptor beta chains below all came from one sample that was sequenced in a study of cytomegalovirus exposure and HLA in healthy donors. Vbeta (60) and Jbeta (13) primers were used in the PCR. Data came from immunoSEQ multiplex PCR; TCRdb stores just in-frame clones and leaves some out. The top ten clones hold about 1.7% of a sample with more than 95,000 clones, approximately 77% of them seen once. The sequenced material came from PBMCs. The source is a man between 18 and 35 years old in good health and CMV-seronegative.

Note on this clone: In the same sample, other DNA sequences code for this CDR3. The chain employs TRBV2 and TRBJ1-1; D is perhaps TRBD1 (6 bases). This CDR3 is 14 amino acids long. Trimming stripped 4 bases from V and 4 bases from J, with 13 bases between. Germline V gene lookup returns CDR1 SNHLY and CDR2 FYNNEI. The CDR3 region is CASSGQGLATEAFF. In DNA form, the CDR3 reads TGTGCCAGCAGTGGGCAGGGGTTGGCCACTGAAGCTTTCTTT. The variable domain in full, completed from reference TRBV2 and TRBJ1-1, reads EPEVTQTPSHQVTQMGQEVILRCVPISNHLYFYWYRQILGQKVEFLVSFYNNEISEKSEIFDDQFSVERPDGSNFTLKIRSTKLEDSAMYFCASSGQGLATEAFFGQGTRLTVV.

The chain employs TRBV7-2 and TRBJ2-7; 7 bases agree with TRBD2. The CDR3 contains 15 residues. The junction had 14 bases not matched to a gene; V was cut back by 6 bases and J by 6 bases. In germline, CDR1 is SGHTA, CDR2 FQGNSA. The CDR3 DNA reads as TGTGCCAGCAGTCGGGCCGCATCGGGGGGTTCCGAGCAGTACTTC. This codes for CASSRAASGGSEQYF.

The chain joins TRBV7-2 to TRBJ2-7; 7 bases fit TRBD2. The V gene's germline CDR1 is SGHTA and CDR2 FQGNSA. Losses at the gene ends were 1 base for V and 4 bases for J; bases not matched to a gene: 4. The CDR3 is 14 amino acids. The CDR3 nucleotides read TGTGCCAGCAGCTTAGGGCTAGCGGCGTACGAGCAGTACTTC. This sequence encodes CASSLGLAAYEQYF.

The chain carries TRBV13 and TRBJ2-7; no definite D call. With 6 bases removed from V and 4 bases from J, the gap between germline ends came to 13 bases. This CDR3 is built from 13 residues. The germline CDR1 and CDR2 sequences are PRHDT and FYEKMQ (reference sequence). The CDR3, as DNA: TGTGCCAGCAGTTTCCAACTAAGTTACGAGCAGTACTTC. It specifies CASSFQLSYEQYF. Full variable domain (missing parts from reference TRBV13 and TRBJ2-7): AAGVIQSPRHLIKEKRETATLKCYPIPRHDTVYWYQQGPGQDPQFLISFYEKMQSDKGSIPDRFSAQQFSDYHSELNMSSLELGDSALYFCASSFQLSYEQYFGPGTRLTVT.

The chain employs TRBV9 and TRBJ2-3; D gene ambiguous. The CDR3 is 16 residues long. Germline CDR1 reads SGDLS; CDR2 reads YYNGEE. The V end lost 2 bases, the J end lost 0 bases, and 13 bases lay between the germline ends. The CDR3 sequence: CASSVSSELSTDTQYF. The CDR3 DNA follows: TGTGCCAGCAGCGTCTCGTCGGAGCTTAGCACAGATACGCAGTATTTT.

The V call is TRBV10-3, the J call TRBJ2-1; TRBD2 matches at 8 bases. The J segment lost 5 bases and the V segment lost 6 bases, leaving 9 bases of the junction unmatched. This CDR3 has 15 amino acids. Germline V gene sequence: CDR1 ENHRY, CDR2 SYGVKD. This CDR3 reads CAISAGSGEDNEQFF. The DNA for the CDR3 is TGTGCCATCAGCGCGGGTAGCGGGGAAGACAATGAGCAGTTCTTC.

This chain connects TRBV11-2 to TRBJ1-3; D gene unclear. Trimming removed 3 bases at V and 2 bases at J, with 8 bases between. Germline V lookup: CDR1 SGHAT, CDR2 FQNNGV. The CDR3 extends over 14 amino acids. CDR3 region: CASSFSPTGNTIYF. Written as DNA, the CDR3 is TGTGCCAGCAGCTTTTCCCCAACTGGAAACACCATATATTTT.

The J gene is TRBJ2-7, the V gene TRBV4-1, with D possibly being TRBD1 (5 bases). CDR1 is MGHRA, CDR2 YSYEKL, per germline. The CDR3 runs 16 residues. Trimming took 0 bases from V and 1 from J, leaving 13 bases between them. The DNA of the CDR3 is TGCGCCAGCAGCCAAGAGTTAGGACATCTATCCTACGAGCAGTACTTC. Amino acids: CASSQELGHLSYEQYF.

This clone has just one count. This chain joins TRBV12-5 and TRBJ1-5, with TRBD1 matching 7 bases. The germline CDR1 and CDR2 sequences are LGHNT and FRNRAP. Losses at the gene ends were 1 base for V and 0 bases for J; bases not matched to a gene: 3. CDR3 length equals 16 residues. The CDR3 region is CASGLARGNSNQPQHF. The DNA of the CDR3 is TGTGCTAGTGGTTTGGCCAGGGGGAATAGCAATCAGCCCCAGCATTTT.

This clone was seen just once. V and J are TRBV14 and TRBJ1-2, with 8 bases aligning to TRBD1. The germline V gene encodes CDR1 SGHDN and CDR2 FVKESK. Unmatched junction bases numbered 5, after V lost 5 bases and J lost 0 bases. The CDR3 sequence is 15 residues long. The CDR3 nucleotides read TGTGCCAGCAGCTCTAACAGGGGGGCTAACTATGGCTACACCTTC. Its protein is CASSSNRGANYGYTF.

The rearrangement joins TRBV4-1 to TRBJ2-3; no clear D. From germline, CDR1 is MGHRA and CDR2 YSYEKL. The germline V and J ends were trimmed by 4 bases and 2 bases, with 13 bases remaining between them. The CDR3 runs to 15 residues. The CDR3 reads CASSRQFQYTDTQYF. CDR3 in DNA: TGCGCCAGCAGCCGCCAGTTCCAATACACAGATACGCAGTATTTT.

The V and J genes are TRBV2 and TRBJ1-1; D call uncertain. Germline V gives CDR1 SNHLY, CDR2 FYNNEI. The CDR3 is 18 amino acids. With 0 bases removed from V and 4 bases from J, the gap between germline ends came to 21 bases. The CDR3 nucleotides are TGTGCCAGCAGTGAAGCGCTTCTAGGTTCCCAGACTTTCACTGAAGCTTTCTTT. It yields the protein CASSEALLGSQTFTEAFF.

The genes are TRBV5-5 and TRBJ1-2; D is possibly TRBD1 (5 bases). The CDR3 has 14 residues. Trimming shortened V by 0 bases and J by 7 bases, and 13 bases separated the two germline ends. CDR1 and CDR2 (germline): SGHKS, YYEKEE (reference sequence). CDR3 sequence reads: CASSLESGIGGYTF. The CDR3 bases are TGTGCCAGCAGCTTGGAGTCAGGGATTGGTGGCTACACCTTC.

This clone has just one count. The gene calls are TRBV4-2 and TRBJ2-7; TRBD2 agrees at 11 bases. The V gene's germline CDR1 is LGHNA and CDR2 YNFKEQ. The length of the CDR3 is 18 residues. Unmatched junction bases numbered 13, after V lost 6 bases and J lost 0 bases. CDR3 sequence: CASRPSGTSGPRSYEQYF. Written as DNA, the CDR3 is TGTGCCAGCAGGCCCTCCGGGACTAGCGGACCACGCTCCTACGAGCAGTACTTC.

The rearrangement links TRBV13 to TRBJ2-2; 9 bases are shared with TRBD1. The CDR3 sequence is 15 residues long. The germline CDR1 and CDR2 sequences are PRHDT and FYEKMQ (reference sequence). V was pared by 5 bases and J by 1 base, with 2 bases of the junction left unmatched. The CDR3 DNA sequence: TGTGCCAGCAGCCGACAGGGGGGGAACACCGGGGAGCTGTTTTTT. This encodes CASSRQGGNTGELFF.

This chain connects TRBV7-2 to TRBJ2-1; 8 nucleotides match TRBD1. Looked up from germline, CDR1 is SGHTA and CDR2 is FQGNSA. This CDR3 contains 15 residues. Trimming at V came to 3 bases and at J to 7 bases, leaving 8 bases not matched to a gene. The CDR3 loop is CASSLVRGRKNEQFF. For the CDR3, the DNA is TGTGCCAGCAGCTTGGTCAGGGGGCGCAAGAATGAGCAGTTCTTC. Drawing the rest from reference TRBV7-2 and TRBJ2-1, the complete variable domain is GAGVSQSPSNKVTEKGKDVELRCDPISGHTALYWYRQSLGQGLEFLIYFQGNSAPDKSGLPSDRFSAERTGGSVSTLTIQRTQQEDSAVYLCASSLVRGRKNEQFFGPGTRLTVL.

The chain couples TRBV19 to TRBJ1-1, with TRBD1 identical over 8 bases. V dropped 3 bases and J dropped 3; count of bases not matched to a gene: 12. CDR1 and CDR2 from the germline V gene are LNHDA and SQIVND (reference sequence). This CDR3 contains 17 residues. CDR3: CASSIESGGKGDTEAFF. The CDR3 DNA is TGTGCCAGTAGTATTGAATCAGGGGGCAAGGGGGACACTGAAGCTTTCTTT. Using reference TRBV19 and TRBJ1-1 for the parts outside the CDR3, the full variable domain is DGGITQSPKYLFRKEGQNVTLSCEQNLNHDAMYWYRQDPGQGLRLIYYSQIVNDFQKGDIAEGYSVSREKKESFPLTVTSAQKNPTAFYLCASSIESGGKGDTEAFFGQGTRLTVV.

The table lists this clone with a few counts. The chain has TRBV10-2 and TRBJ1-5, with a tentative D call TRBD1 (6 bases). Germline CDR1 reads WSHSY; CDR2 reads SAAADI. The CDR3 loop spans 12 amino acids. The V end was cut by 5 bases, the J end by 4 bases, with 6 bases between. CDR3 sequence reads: CASSQGNQPQHF. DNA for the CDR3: TGCGCCAGCAGTCAGGGGAATCAGCCCCAGCATTTT.

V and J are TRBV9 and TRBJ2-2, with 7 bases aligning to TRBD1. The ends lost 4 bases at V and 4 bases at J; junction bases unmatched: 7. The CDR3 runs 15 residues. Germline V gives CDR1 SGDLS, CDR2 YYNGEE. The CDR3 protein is CASSQGELTTGELFF. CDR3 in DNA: TGTGCCAGCAGCCAGGGGGAGCTGACCACCGGGGAGCTGTTTTTT. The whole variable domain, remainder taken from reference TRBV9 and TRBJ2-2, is DSGVTQTPKHLITATGQRVTLRCSPRSGDLSVYWYQQSLDQGLQFLIQYYNGEERAKGNILERFSAQQFPDLHSELNLSSLELGDSALYFCASSQGELTTGELFFGEGSRLTVL.

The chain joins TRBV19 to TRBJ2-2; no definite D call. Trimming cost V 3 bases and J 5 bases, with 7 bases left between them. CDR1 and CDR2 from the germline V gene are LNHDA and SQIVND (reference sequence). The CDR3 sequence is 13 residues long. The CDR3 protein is CASSIGETGELFF. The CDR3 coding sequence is TGTGCCAGTAGTATCGGAGAAACCGGGGAGCTGTTTTTT.

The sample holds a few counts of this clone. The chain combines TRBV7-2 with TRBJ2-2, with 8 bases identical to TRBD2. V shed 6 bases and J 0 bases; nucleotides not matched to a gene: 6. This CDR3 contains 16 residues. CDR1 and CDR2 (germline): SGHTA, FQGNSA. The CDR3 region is CASSSIAGSNTGELFF. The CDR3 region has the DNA TGTGCCAGCAGTTCCATAGCGGGGTCGAACACCGGGGAGCTGTTTTTT.

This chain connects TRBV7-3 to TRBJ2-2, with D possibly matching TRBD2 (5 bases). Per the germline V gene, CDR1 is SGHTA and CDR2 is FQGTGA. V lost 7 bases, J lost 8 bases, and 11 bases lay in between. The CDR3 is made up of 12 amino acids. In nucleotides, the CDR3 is TGTGCCAGCACCCTGCCGGGAGGGGAGCTGTTTTTT. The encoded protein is CASTLPGGELFF.

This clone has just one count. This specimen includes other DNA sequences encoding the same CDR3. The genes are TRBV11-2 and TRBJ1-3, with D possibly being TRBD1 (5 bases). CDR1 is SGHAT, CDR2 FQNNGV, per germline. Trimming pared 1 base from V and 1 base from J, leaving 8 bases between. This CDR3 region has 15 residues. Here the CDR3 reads CASSLGGVSGNTIYF. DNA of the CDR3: TGTGCCAGCAGCTTAGGGGGGGTTTCTGGAAACACCATATATTTT.

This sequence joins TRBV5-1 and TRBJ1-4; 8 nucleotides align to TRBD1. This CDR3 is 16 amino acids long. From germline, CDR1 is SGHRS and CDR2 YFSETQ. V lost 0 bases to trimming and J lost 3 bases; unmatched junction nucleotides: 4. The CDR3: CASSLGTGIANEKLFF. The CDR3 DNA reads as TGCGCCAGCAGCTTGGGGACAGGGATTGCTAATGAAAAACTGTTTTTT.

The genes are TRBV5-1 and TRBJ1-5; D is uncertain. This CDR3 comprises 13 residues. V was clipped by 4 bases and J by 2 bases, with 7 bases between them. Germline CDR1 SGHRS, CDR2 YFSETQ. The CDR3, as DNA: TGCGCCAGCAGCCCGGAGGGCAATCAGCCCCAGCATTTT. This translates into CASSPEGNQPQHF.